The next 27 T cell receptor beta chains were all read from a single sample in a study of T cell changes during pregnancy in multiple sclerosis. The table came from immunoSEQ multiplex PCR; TCRdb's copy has only in-frame clones and leaves some out. Among about 59,000 clones, over 85% were seen once, and the ten largest hold about 2.6%. The specimen comprised CD8+ T cells from peripheral blood mononuclear cells, sampled in the third trimester of pregnancy. These receptors originate from a female donor with multiple sclerosis, enrolled in a pregnancy study.

The chain is built from TRBV19 and TRBJ1-4, with D perhaps matching TRBD1 (5 bases). CDR1 is LNHDA, CDR2 SQIVND, per germline (reference sequence). CDR3 size: 15 residues. V lost 3 bases, J lost 2 bases, and 10 bases lay in between. For the CDR3, the DNA is TGTGCCAGTAGTATCGGGAGGGGTACTAATGAAAAACTGTTTTTT. Protein sequence: CASSIGRGTNEKLFF.

The J gene is TRBJ1-1, the V gene TRBV11-2; 7 nucleotides agree with TRBD1. The CDR3 is made up of 13 amino acids. Germline trimming cut 5 bases from V and 5 bases from J; bases unmatched to any gene: 5. Germline lookup yields CDR1 SGHAT and CDR2 FQNNGV. DNA of the CDR3: TGTGCCAGCAGCGAGGGGGCTTGGACTGAAGCTTTCTTT. Protein: CASSEGAWTEAFF. The complete variable domain, with remaining parts taken from reference TRBV11-2 and TRBJ1-1, reads EAGVAQSPRYKIIEKRQSVAFWCNPISGHATLYWYQQILGQGPKLLIQFQNNGVVDDSQLPKDRFSAERLKGVDSTLKIQPAKLEDSAVYLCASSEGAWTEAFFGQGTRLTVV.

On this clone: A junction boundary mismatches the germline segment, possibly from a read error. This chain joins TRBV7-9 and TRBJ2-7, with 7 bases that match TRBD1. The CDR3 is 12 residues long. In germline, CDR1 is SEHNR, CDR2 FQNEAQ (reference sequence). This chain's CDR3 is CASSPEGGPEDF. DNA of the CDR3: TGTGCCAGCAGCCCGGAAGGGGGCCCCGAAGACTTC.

The chain links TRBV19 to TRBJ2-3, with TRBD1 matching over 10 bases. The V segment lost 5 bases and the J segment 3 bases; nucleotides outside the gene matches: 5. The CDR3 is 15 amino acids. The germline V gene encodes CDR1 LNHDA and CDR2 SQIVND (reference sequence). CDR3 nucleotide sequence: TGTGCCAGTAGTCTAGGGACAGGGGAAACAGATACGCAGTATTTT. It yields the protein CASSLGTGETDTQYF.

This chain connects TRBV19 to TRBJ2-1, with D tentatively TRBD1 (6 bases). The V gene's germline CDR1 is LNHDA and CDR2 SQIVND (reference sequence). Trimming stripped 2 bases from V and 8 bases from J, with 19 bases between. This CDR3 spans 16 amino acids. CDR3 coding DNA: TGTGCCAGTAGTATACCCCTGGGGGCAACCTGGGATGAGCAGTTCTTC. This encodes CASSIPLGATWDEQFF.

The rearrangement links TRBV5-5 to TRBJ2-2; 11 bases are shared with TRBD2. Germline V gene sequence: CDR1 SGHKS, CDR2 YYEKEE (reference sequence). The ends lost 3 bases at V and 9 bases at J; junction bases unmatched: 7. The CDR3 spans 15 residues. The CDR3 sequence: CASSSGLAEGRELFF. DNA for the CDR3: TGTGCCAGCAGCTCGGGACTAGCGGAGGGCAGGGAGCTGTTTTTT.

The V gene is TRBV6-1, the J gene TRBJ1-1; D is undetermined. The length of the CDR3 is 14 residues. V lost 0 bases to trimming and J lost 0 bases, with 5 bases between them. Germline V gene lookup returns CDR1 MNHNS and CDR2 SASEGT. CDR3 protein: CASSEASLNTEAFF. CDR3 in DNA: TGTGCCAGCAGTGAAGCCAGTCTGAACACTGAAGCTTTCTTT.

The chain employs TRBV28 and TRBJ2-7, with 13 bases lining up with TRBD2. J gave up 4 bases and V 5 bases, and 8 bases lay outside the gene matches. CDR1 MDHEN and CDR2 SYDVKM come from the germline V gene. The CDR3 contains 16 residues. Written as DNA, the CDR3 is TGTGCCAGCAGTACCAGACTAGCGGGAGGTCAGTACGAGCAGTACTTC. Translation: CASSTRLAGGQYEQYF.

The chain carries TRBV18 and TRBJ2-1; D might be TRBD2 (6 bases). Germline values: CDR1 KGHSH, CDR2 LQKENI. The V end was cut by 3 bases, the J end by 4 bases, with 13 bases between. The CDR3 is 15 residues long. The CDR3 loop reads CASSPSRDFYNEQFF. DNA of the CDR3: TGTGCCAGCTCACCCAGCCGGGACTTTTACAATGAGCAGTTCTTC. Full variable domain (rest looked up from reference TRBV18 and TRBJ2-1): NAGVMQNPRHLVRRRGQEARLRCSPMKGHSHVYWYRQLPEEGLKFMVYLQKENIIDESGMPKERFSAEFPKEGPSILRIQQVVRGDSAAYFCASSPSRDFYNEQFFGPGTRLTVL.

V is TRBV21-1 and J is TRBJ2-3; the table assigns TRBD1, which was not confirmed against the DNA. TRBV21-1 is a pseudogene segment. This CDR3 has 16 residues. The CDR3 loop is CASRSRETGSTDTQYF. The CDR3 DNA follows: TGTGCCAGCAGGAGCAGGGAGACAGGTAGCACAGATACGCAGTATTTT.

J is TRBJ2-7 and V is TRBV14; 10 bases fit TRBD1. Trimming took 5 bases from V and 3 from J; bases not matched to a gene: 7. Germline CDR1 SGHDN, CDR2 FVKESK. This CDR3 comprises 15 residues. This CDR3 reads CASSFRDRGLYEQYF. The CDR3 nucleotides are TGTGCCAGCAGCTTTCGGGACAGGGGTCTCTACGAGCAGTACTTC. The full variable domain, with the rest looked up from reference TRBV14 and TRBJ2-7, is EAGVTQFPSHSVIEKGQTVTLRCDPISGHDNLYWYRRVMGKEIKFLLHFVKESKQDESGMPNNRFLAERTGGTYSTLKVQPAELEDSGVYFCASSFRDRGLYEQYFGPGTRLTVT.

This chain connects TRBV5-8 to TRBJ1-1; D is unresolved. Trimming shortened V by 1 base and J by 5 bases, and 12 bases separated the two germline ends. CDR1 is SGHTS, CDR2 YDEGEE, per germline. There are 14 residues in the CDR3. The CDR3: CASSLRASGTEAFF. The CDR3 DNA is TGTGCCAGCAGCTTGCGGGCCTCGGGGACTGAAGCTTTCTTT.

The V call is TRBV4-1, the J call TRBJ2-3; 13 positions match TRBD2. This CDR3 comprises 16 residues. Trimming cost V 3 bases and J 3 bases; bases outside gene matches: 3. Germline assignment: CDR1 MGHRA and CDR2 YSYEKL. This CDR3 is CASSHGGLAGTDTQYF. DNA of the CDR3: TGCGCCAGCAGCCATGGGGGACTAGCGGGAACAGATACGCAGTATTTT.

This chain connects TRBV11-2 to TRBJ2-7, with D possibly TRBD1 on 6 matching bases. Trimming removed 7 bases from V and 4 bases from J, with 20 bases in between. Germline V CDR1 and CDR2: SGHAT, FQNNGV. The CDR3 is 15 amino acids. CDR3 in DNA: TGTGCCAGCACCATCGGAGTACTAGGGGGTTACGAGCAGTACTTC. Encoded protein: CASTIGVLGGYEQYF.

CDR3 amino acids: CASSQAVWTSGHNEQFF. The CDR3, as DNA: TGCGCCAGCAGCCAAGCGGTATGGACTAGCGGGCACAATGAGCAGTTCTTC. The V and J genes are TRBV4-3 and TRBJ2-1, with TRBD2 identical over 11 bases. The CDR3 loop spans 17 amino acids. Germline V gene lookup returns CDR1 LGHNA and CDR2 YSLEER. The junction had 7 bases not matched to a gene; V was cut back by 1 base and J by 5 bases.

Only one count was recorded for this clone. This sequence joins TRBV11-3 and TRBJ2-7, with 9 positions matching TRBD2. Looked up from germline, CDR1 is SGHNT and CDR2 is YENEEA. Losses at the gene ends were 1 base for V and 0 bases for J; bases not matched to a gene: 1. The CDR3 loop spans 15 amino acids. CDR3 protein: CASSLASGTSYEQYF. CDR3 sequence (DNA): TGTGCCAGCAGCTTAGCTAGCGGGACCTCCTACGAGCAGTACTTC.

The chain is built from TRBV29-1 and TRBJ2-1, with D possibly matching TRBD1 (6 bases). Trimming stripped 4 bases from V and 4 bases from J, with 17 bases between. Germline CDR1 SQVTM, CDR2 ANQGSEA. The length of the CDR3 is 15 residues. CDR3 sequence (DNA): TGCAGCGTTGTTTGGAACAGGGCCTCTTACAATGAGCAGTTCTTC. Residues: CSVVWNRASYNEQFF.

In DNA form, the CDR3 reads TGTGCCAGCAGCTTCACAGGGCACTATGGCTACACCTTC. The encoded protein is CASSFTGHYGYTF. The genes are TRBV7-9 and TRBJ1-2, with TRBD1 as a possible D gene (6 bases). The V and J ends lost 3 bases and 3 bases respectively, with 8 bases between them. This CDR3 contains 13 residues. Germline lookup yields CDR1 SEHNR and CDR2 FQNEAQ (reference sequence).

The rearrangement joins TRBV5-4 to TRBJ2-3; D gene ambiguous. Per the germline V gene, CDR1 is SGHNT and CDR2 is YYREEE (reference sequence). This CDR3 has 15 residues. V was clipped by 0 bases and J by 0 bases, with 8 bases between them. The CDR3 spells CASSLEQASTDTQYF. The CDR3 region has the DNA TGTGCCAGCAGCTTGGAGCAGGCTAGCACAGATACGCAGTATTTT.

In DNA, the CDR3 is TGTGCCAGCAGTGACAGGGGGCCCTATGGCTACACCTTC. Translated: CASSDRGPYGYTF. This chain uses TRBV6-6 with TRBJ1-2; 10 bases are a match to TRBD1. The J segment lost 4 bases and the V segment lost 5 bases, leaving 1 base of the junction unmatched. Per germline, CDR1 MNHNY and CDR2 SVGAGI (reference sequence). This CDR3 spans 13 amino acids.

This chain connects TRBV11-2 to TRBJ2-7; a weak D match, TRBD1 (6 bases). Per the germline V gene, CDR1 is SGHAT and CDR2 is FQNNGV. The CDR3 sequence is 14 residues long. Between the trimmed V and J ends, which lost 5 bases and 0 bases, there was a span of 11 bases. The CDR3 spells CASSTRDTSYEQYF. The CDR3 nucleotides read TGTGCCAGCAGCACCCGGGACACCTCCTACGAGCAGTACTTC.

This sequence joins TRBV7-9 and TRBJ2-5; 7 bases agree with TRBD1. Germline V gene lookup returns CDR1 SEHNR and CDR2 FQNEAQ (reference sequence). This CDR3 region has 18 residues. V was pared by 3 bases and J by 4 bases, with 17 bases of the junction left unmatched. The CDR3: CASSFPGTDGPMGETQYF. The CDR3 coding sequence is TGTGCCAGCAGCTTCCCCGGGACAGATGGGCCGATGGGAGAGACCCAGTACTTC.

The genes are TRBV27 and TRBJ1-1, with 7 bases lining up with TRBD1. The germline CDR1 and CDR2 sequences are MNHEY and SMNVEV (reference sequence). V lost 5 bases and J lost 6; bases outside the gene matches: 9. The length of the CDR3 is 14 residues. CDR3 DNA: TGTGCCAGCAGTCCCCACAGGGGTAATCCTGAAGCTTTCTTT. It yields the protein CASSPHRGNPEAFF.

The J gene is TRBJ2-7, the V gene TRBV5-6; 7 positions match TRBD2. Germline CDR1 SGHDT, CDR2 YYEEEE. The CDR3 runs 14 residues. V shed 3 bases, J shed 4 bases, and the junction held 7 bases outside the gene matches. The CDR3 DNA reads as TGTGCCAGCAGCTCCGGCGGGAGCTCTTACGAGCAGTACTTC. Encoded protein: CASSSGGSSYEQYF. The whole variable domain, remainder taken from reference TRBV5-6 and TRBJ2-7, is DAGVTQSPTHLIKTRGQQVTLRCSPKSGHDTVSWYQQALGQGPQFIFQYYEEEERQRGNFPDRFSGHQFPNYSSELNVNALLLGDSALYLCASSSGGSSYEQYFGPGTRLTVT.

The V and J genes are TRBV4-2 and TRBJ2-4; 8 nucleotides line up with TRBD1. The CDR3 is 16 residues long. J gave up 2 bases and V 4 bases, and 7 bases lay outside the gene matches. In germline, CDR1 is LGHNA, CDR2 YNFKEQ. The CDR3 is CASSLGQGFTKNIQYF. CDR3 DNA sequence: TGTGCCAGCAGCCTAGGACAGGGCTTTACCAAAAACATTCAGTACTTC.

This chain connects TRBV18 to TRBJ2-3, with 9 nucleotides matching TRBD1. The germline CDR1 and CDR2 sequences are KGHSH and LQKENI. There are 16 residues in the CDR3. V lost 3 bases, J lost 2 bases, and 6 bases stayed unmatched. CDR3 DNA: TGTGCCAGCTCACCGATCCGGGACAGGGCCACAGATACGCAGTATTTT. Protein sequence: CASSPIRDRATDTQYF.

This chain connects TRBV7-7 to TRBJ2-1; 10 bases align to TRBD2. Losses at the gene ends were 5 bases for V and 2 bases for J; bases not matched to a gene: 3. In germline, CDR1 is SSHAT, CDR2 FNYEAQ (reference sequence). The CDR3 is made up of 15 amino acids. CDR3 amino acids: CASSPGLAAYNEQFF. CDR3 nucleotides: TGTGCCAGCAGCCCAGGACTAGCGGCCTACAATGAGCAGTTCTTC.